This TCR beta chain was sequenced in a study of human T cells and chemical hapten exposure. On the study more broadly: During the roughly 25-week study period, patients had diphenylcyclopropenone applied to the scalp every week.

There are a few counts of this clonotype. Antigen specificity is unknown. Study results and limitations: Significantly greater numbers of large CDR3 similarity clusters came from expanded TCRs than from controls.

One entry per CDR3 protein results from TCRdb running MiXCR on the RACE reads. The table shows 50,000 to 75,000 distinct CDR3 sequences, with around 10% occurring only once. Stated time point: patch test 3, about 24 weeks after DPC sensitization. As to treatment: therapeutic diphenylcyclopropenone sensitization with weekly scalp DPC. Blood draws came before every patch-test application. Trimming pared 6 bases from V and 4 bases from J, leaving 15 bases between. CDR3 length: 14 amino acids. The germline V gene has CDR1 MDHEN and CDR2 SYDVKM. This receptor was taken from a woman aged 25 to 39 with alopecia areata. Some clones in this sample may be carry-over from other donors' samples. The chain is built from TRBV28 and TRBJ2-5; D perhaps matches TRBD1 (6 bases). Specimen: whole blood, collected in connection with sensitization to the hapten diphenylcyclopropenone (DPC). This chain's CDR3 is CASSQAGTPETQYF. In nucleotides, the CDR3 is TGTGCCAGCAGCCAAGCCGGGACACCAGAGACCCAGTACTTC.